A selection of T cell receptor beta chains follows, all from one sample in a study of PD-L1 blockade in urothelial cancer. Profiled with immunoSEQ multiplex PCR; TCRdb holds only in-frame clones, not every one. The sample has about 82,000 clones; roughly 87% are singletons. This material consisted of PBMCs, taken around atezolizumab (anti-PD-L1) treatment. The receptors come from a woman aged 70-85 years with urothelial cancer. The CDR3 runs from the conserved cysteine through the conserved F or W. D genes are given only for firm matches. The listing skips clone size in some rows; elsewhere it reads once, few, many or a size class.

j_gene | abundance | v_gene | d_gene | CDR3aa | CDR3nt
TRBJ1-1 | - | TRBV2 | - | CASNGQWDTEAFF | TGTGCCAGCAACGGACAGTGGGACACTGAAGCTTTCTTT
TRBJ1-4 | - | TRBV9 | TRBD1 | CASSTRAGTDNEKLFF | TGTGCCAGCAGCACCCGTGCCGGGACAGACAATGAAAAACTGTTTTTT
TRBJ2-1 | - | TRBV4-2 | TRBD2 | CASSQDSVAGEQFF | TGTGCCAGCAGCCAAGATTCCGTAGCGGGTGAGCAGTTCTTC
TRBJ2-3 | once | TRBV9 | TRBD2 | CASSVGLERGGGGTQYF | TGTGCCAGCAGCGTAGGGCTCGAGCGGGGGGGCGGCGGTACGCAGTATTTT
TRBJ1-2 | - | TRBV19 | - | CASSIDPRVLYGYAGYTF | TGTGCCAGTAGTATAGATCCGAGGGTCCTCTATGGCTACGCGGGCTACACCTTC
TRBJ1-1 | few | TRBV6-5 | - | CASSYSYLRSTEAFF | TGTGCCAGCAGTTACTCTTACCTGCGGTCCACTGAAGCTTTCTTT
TRBJ1-5 | once | TRBV4-1 | - | CASSPGQYNQPQHF | TGCGCCAGCAGCCCTGGACAGTACAATCAGCCCCAGCATTTT
TRBJ2-2 | - | TRBV5-1 | - | CASSLGATGELFF | TGCGCCAGCAGCCTGGGGGCCACCGGGGAGCTGTTTTTT
TRBJ2-7 | - | TRBV5-6 | TRBD2 | CASSLLAGVEQYF | TGTGCCAGCAGCTTGCTAGCGGGAGTTGAGCAGTACTTC
TRBJ1-2 | once | TRBV29-1 | - | CSVDSGGGYTF | TGCAGCGTTGATTCGGGGGGCGGCTACACCTTC
TRBJ2-2 | - | TRBV27 | - | CAPPGHGPTGELFF | TGTGCCCCCCCGGGACATGGGCCCACCGGGGAGCTGTTTTTT
TRBJ1-4 | many | TRBV5-1 | - | CASSFFEGNEKLFF | TGCGCCAGCAGCTTTTTTGAGGGTAACGAAAAACTGTTTTTT